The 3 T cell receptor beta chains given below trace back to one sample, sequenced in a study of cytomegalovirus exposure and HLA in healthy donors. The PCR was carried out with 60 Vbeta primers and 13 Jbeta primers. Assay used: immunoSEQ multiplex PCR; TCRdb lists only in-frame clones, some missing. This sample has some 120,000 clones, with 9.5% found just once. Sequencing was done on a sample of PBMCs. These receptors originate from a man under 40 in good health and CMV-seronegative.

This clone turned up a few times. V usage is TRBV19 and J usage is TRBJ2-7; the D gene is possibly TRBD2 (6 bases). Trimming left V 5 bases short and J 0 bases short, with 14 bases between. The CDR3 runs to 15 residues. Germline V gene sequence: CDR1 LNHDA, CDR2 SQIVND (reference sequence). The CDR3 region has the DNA TGTGCCAGTAGTTCGGGCCGGGAGAGCTCCTACGAGCAGTACTTC. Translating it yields CASSSGRESSYEQYF.

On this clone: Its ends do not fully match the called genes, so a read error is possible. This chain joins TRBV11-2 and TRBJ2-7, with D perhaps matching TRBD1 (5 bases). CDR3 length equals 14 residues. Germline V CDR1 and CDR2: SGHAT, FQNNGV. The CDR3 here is CASSLEAGTYEQYF. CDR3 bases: TGTGCCAGCAGCCTAGAAGCAGGGACCTACGAGCAGTACTTC.

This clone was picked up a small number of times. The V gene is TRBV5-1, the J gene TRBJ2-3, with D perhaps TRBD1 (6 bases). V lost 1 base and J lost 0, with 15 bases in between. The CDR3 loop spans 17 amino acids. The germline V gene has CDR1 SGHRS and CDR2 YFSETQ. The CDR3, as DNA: TGCGCCAGCAGCTTGCGGCGAGACAGGACTAGCACAGATACGCAGTATTTT. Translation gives CASSLRRDRTSTDTQYF.